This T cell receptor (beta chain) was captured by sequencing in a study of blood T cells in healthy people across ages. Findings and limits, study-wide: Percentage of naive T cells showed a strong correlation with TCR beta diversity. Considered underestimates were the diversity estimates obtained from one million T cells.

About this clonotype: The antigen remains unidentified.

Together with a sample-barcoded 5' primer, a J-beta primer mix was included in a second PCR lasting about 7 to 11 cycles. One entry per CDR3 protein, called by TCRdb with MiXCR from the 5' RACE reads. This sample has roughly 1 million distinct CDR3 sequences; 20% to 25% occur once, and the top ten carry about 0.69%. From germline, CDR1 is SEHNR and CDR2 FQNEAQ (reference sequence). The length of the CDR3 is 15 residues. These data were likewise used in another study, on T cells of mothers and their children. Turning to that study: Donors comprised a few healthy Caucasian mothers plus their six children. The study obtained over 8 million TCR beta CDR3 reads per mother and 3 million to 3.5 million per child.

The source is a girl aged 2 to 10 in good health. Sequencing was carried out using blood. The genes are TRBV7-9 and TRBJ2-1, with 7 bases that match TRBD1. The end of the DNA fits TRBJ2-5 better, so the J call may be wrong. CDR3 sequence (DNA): TGTGCCAGCAGCTTAGGCCGAGGGGGCGTTGGGACCCAGTACTTC. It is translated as CASSLGRGGVGTQYF.